This passage covers 26 T cell receptor beta chains from one sample sequenced in a study of blood T cell repertoires in COVID-19. Only in-frame clones appear in the TCRdb table, and some are missing; sequencing was by immunoSEQ multiplex PCR. The repertoire holds about 260,000 clones, around 87% seen once, with roughly 2.2% in the top ten. Sequences were obtained from peripheral blood. The receptors shown here come from a woman aged 50 to 65 who had recovered from COVID-19.

V is TRBV9 and J is TRBJ1-2, with D possibly matching TRBD1 (6 bases). Deletions cut 6 bases from V and 10 bases from J, with 28 bases between. Germline V lookup: CDR1 SGDLS, CDR2 YYNGEE. CDR3 length: 16 amino acids. CDR3 DNA sequence: TGTGCCAGCACCCTCGGGACATTTCCTGGTTCCGTTGACTACACCTTC. Its protein is CASTLGTFPGSVDYTF.

The chain is built from TRBV27 and TRBJ2-5, with 12 nucleotides matching TRBD2. The CDR3 runs 16 residues. J lost 4 bases, V lost 4 bases, and 7 bases had no gene match. Germline CDR1 is MNHEY and CDR2 is SMNVEV (reference sequence). CDR3 loop: CASSSLLAGGRETQYF. CDR3 DNA sequence: TGTGCCAGCAGTTCGCTACTAGCGGGGGGACGAGAGACCCAGTACTTC.

Regarding this clone: Other DNA sequences in this specimen translate into the identical CDR3. The chain employs TRBV19 and TRBJ1-5, with 7 bases aligning to TRBD1. Germline CDR1 LNHDA, CDR2 SQIVND (reference sequence). This CDR3 is 16 amino acids long. V shed 9 bases and J 0 bases; nucleotides not matched to a gene: 11. CDR3 DNA: TGTGCCAGCAGCCGGGACAGACTTTATAGCAATCAGCCCCAGCATTTT. Encoded protein: CASSRDRLYSNQPQHF.

The chain joins TRBV7-6 to TRBJ1-1; D is perhaps TRBD1 (5 bases). CDR1 is SGHVS and CDR2 is FNYEAQ in the germline V gene. The CDR3 is 17 amino acids. Trimming pared 5 bases from V and 4 bases from J, leaving 23 bases between. CDR3 sequence: CASSPAGKRRGGTEAFF. The CDR3 bases are TGTGCCAGCAGCCCGGCCGGTAAACGGCGGGGGGGCACTGAAGCTTTCTTT.

V gene TRBV5-1 combines with J gene TRBJ1-4; TRBD1 aligns across 9 bases. The germline gives CDR1 SGHRS, CDR2 YFSETQ. V lost 0 bases to trimming and J lost 5 bases; unmatched junction nucleotides: 2. This CDR3 has 15 residues. As DNA, the CDR3 is TGCGCCAGCAGCTTGGTGGACAGGGGAAATGAAAAACTGTTTTTT. This codes for CASSLVDRGNEKLFF.

This CDR3 reads CASRDRGNSPLHF. CDR3 nucleotide sequence: TGTGCCAGCAGAGACAGGGGAAATTCACCCCTCCACTTT. The rearrangement joins TRBV2 to TRBJ1-6; 8 nucleotides line up with TRBD1. The CDR3 contains 13 residues. V lost 6 bases and J lost 7; bases outside the gene matches: 2. The germline CDR1 and CDR2 sequences are SNHLY and FYNNEI. The complete variable domain, with remaining parts taken from reference TRBV2 and TRBJ1-6, reads EPEVTQTPSHQVTQMGQEVILRCVPISNHLYFYWYRQILGQKVEFLVSFYNNEISEKSEIFDDQFSVERPDGSNFTLKIRSTKLEDSAMYFCASRDRGNSPLHFGNGTRLTVT.

The rearrangement joins TRBV6-5 to TRBJ1-4; D remains ambiguous. Trimming shortened V by 2 bases and J by 7 bases, and 8 bases separated the two germline ends. Germline CDR1 and CDR2: MNHEY and SVGAGI. The CDR3 length is 13 residues. The CDR3 loop is CASSYRRLEKLFF. In nucleotides, the CDR3 is TGTGCCAGCAGTTACCGGCGGCTTGAAAAACTGTTTTTT.

The chain joins TRBV19 to TRBJ2-2; 7 positions match TRBD1. The J segment lost 4 bases and the V segment lost 6 bases, leaving 2 bases of the junction unmatched. Germline values: CDR1 LNHDA, CDR2 SQIVND (reference sequence). The CDR3 spans 13 residues. The chain's CDR3 is CASRTGFTGELFF. In DNA form, the CDR3 reads TGTGCCAGTAGGACAGGGTTCACCGGGGAGCTGTTTTTT. Full variable domain (remainder filled in from reference TRBV19 and TRBJ2-2): DGGITQSPKYLFRKEGQNVTLSCEQNLNHDAMYWYRQDPGQGLRLIYYSQIVNDFQKGDIAEGYSVSREKKESFPLTVTSAQKNPTAFYLCASRTGFTGELFFGEGSRLTVL.

The rearrangement uses TRBV19 and TRBJ1-1, with D maybe TRBD1 (5 bases). CDR1 and CDR2 from the germline V gene are LNHDA and SQIVND (reference sequence). Trimming removed 3 bases at V and 3 bases at J, with 8 bases between. The CDR3 runs 13 residues. The CDR3 DNA follows: TGTGCCAGTAGTATCGGGGGAGACACTGAAGCTTTCTTT. Translating it yields CASSIGGDTEAFF.

The chain combines TRBV10-1 with TRBJ1-5, with no clear D. The CDR3 totals 12 residues. Trimming left V 2 bases short and J 6 bases short, with 5 bases between. CDR1 and CDR2 from the germline V gene are WNHNN and SYGVQD (reference sequence). The CDR3 sequence is CASSEGAQPQHF. CDR3 coding DNA: TGCGCCAGCAGTGAGGGAGCTCAGCCCCAGCATTTT.

The genes are TRBV6-4 and TRBJ1-3; D unclear. CDR1 is MRHNA and CDR2 is SNTAGT in the germline V gene. The length of the CDR3 is 17 residues. V lost 2 bases and J 0 bases, leaving 14 bases between the germline ends. Here the CDR3 reads CASSDKRSLCSGNTIYF. CDR3 sequence (DNA): TGTGCCAGCAGTGACAAAAGGAGCCTCTGCTCTGGAAACACCATATATTTT.

This clone came up once. The J gene is TRBJ2-2, the V gene TRBV2; possibly TRBD2 for D (5 bases). This CDR3 region has 14 residues. The V and J ends lost 8 bases and 5 bases respectively, with 15 bases between them. Germline loops: CDR1 SNHLY, CDR2 FYNNEI. CDR3 loop: CASRDITSTGELFF. CDR3 DNA sequence: TGTGCCAGCCGCGATATCACTAGTACCGGGGAGCTGTTTTTT.

The rearrangement links TRBV12-5 to TRBJ2-5, with D hard to call. Trimming shortened V by 5 bases and J by 7 bases, and 14 bases separated the two germline ends. Looked up from germline, CDR1 is LGHNT and CDR2 is FRNRAP. The CDR3 is 13 residues long. The CDR3 nucleotides read TGTGCTAGTGGTCCTCCGGTGGGCTTGACCCAGTACTTC. Its protein product is CASGPPVGLTQYF.

This clone has only one observation. The genes are TRBV29-1 and TRBJ1-2, with 10 bases that match TRBD1. CDR1 and CDR2 (germline): SQVTM, ANQGSEA. The V gene end was trimmed by 6 bases and the J gene end by 6 bases; junction bases not matched to a gene: 13. CDR3 size: 15 residues. The chain's CDR3 is CSVSPGQGFYDGYTF. CDR3 sequence (DNA): TGCAGCGTATCCCCGGGACAGGGGTTTTATGATGGCTACACCTTC.

This clone has a single count. The rearrangement links TRBV7-2 to TRBJ2-3; TRBD2 aligns across 8 bases. Trimming removed 3 bases from V and 2 bases from J; junction bases left unmatched: 10. CDR1 SGHTA and CDR2 FQGNSA come from the germline V gene. This CDR3 comprises 17 residues. The CDR3 DNA reads TGTGCCAGCAGCTTTGCAGGCGCCGGGGGGGCCACAGATACGCAGTATTTT. It yields the protein CASSFAGAGGATDTQYF.

This clone was detected only once. The gene calls are TRBV4-3 and TRBJ1-5; the match to TRBD1 covers 8 bases. In germline, CDR1 is LGHNA, CDR2 YSLEER. The CDR3 sequence is 15 residues long. With V trimmed by 0 bases and J by 6 bases, 4 bases remained unmatched. CDR3 loop: CASSQDGQGGQPQHF. The CDR3 region has the DNA TGCGCCAGCAGCCAAGACGGACAGGGAGGTCAGCCCCAGCATTTT.

The rearrangement joins TRBV30 to TRBJ1-2; 9 bases match TRBD1. Germline lookup yields CDR1 GTSNPN and CDR2 SVGIG (reference sequence). The V and J ends lost 3 bases and 0 bases, in that order; junction bases with no gene match: 8. This CDR3 region has 16 residues. Here the CDR3 reads CAWSSQGARANYGYTF. The CDR3 nucleotides read TGTGCCTGGAGCTCACAGGGGGCGCGGGCTAACTATGGCTACACCTTC.

This rearrangement joins TRBV5-6 to TRBJ2-5; D is perhaps TRBD2 (6 bases). Germline lookup yields CDR1 SGHDT and CDR2 YYEEEE. The CDR3 is 15 amino acids. The V end lost 7 bases, the J end lost 3 bases, and 19 bases lay between the germline ends. The DNA for the CDR3 is TGTGCCAGCGGCCCACTAGCAGCAATCGAAGAGACCCAGTACTTC. Residues: CASGPLAAIEETQYF.

The genes are TRBV27 and TRBJ1-2; 8 bases agree with TRBD1. From germline, CDR1 is MNHEY and CDR2 SMNVEV (reference sequence). The CDR3 is 15 residues long. The V segment lost 5 bases and the J segment 6 bases; nucleotides outside the gene matches: 11. The CDR3 reads CASSTRTGYIDGYTF. The CDR3 DNA reads TGTGCCAGCAGTACGAGGACAGGGTATATCGATGGCTACACCTTC.

The chain uses TRBV10-1 and TRBJ2-1, with 14 bases lining up with TRBD2. The CDR3 consists of 15 residues. Germline values: CDR1 WNHNN, CDR2 SYGVQD (reference sequence). V was pared by 7 bases and J by 5 bases, with 4 bases of the junction left unmatched. The CDR3 loop is CASKTSGREDNEQFF. As DNA, the CDR3 is TGCGCCAGCAAGACTAGCGGGAGGGAAGACAATGAGCAGTTCTTC.

V gene TRBV9 combines with J gene TRBJ2-2; 9 positions agree with TRBD2. CDR1 and CDR2 (germline): SGDLS, YYNGEE. The junction had 18 bases not matched to a gene; V was cut back by 0 bases and J by 9 bases. This CDR3 comprises 19 residues. This chain's CDR3 is CASSVAASGDPSRARELFF. The CDR3 DNA reads as TGTGCCAGCAGCGTAGCGGCTAGCGGGGACCCCTCTCGGGCCAGGGAGCTGTTTTTT.

The chain's CDR3 is CAWRDRAHEQYF. The CDR3 DNA reads as TGTGCCTGGAGGGACAGGGCCCACGAGCAGTACTTC. The chain combines TRBV30 with TRBJ2-7; 8 bases are shared with TRBD1. CDR1 and CDR2 (germline): GTSNPN, SVGIG (reference sequence). The CDR3 is made up of 12 amino acids. V was pared by 3 bases and J by 5 bases, with 3 bases of the junction left unmatched.

For the CDR3, the DNA is TGTGCCAGCAGCGTAGGGGGGGTAGGCAATCAGCCCCAGCATTTT. Amino acids: CASSVGGVGNQPQHF. V and J are TRBV9 and TRBJ1-5; weak D call: TRBD1 (5 bases). Germline CDR1 and CDR2: SGDLS and YYNGEE. The V and J ends lost 0 bases and 2 bases respectively, with 9 bases between them. This CDR3 is built from 15 residues.

The gene calls are TRBV7-6 and TRBJ2-7, with D perhaps TRBD2 (6 bases). Germline V CDR1 and CDR2: SGHVS, FNYEAQ. V lost 0 bases, J lost 4 bases, and 16 bases lay in between. The CDR3 loop spans 16 amino acids. The CDR3 sequence: CASSLAKGRGPYEQYF. Written as DNA, the CDR3 is TGTGCCAGCAGCTTAGCTAAGGGGCGGGGTCCTTACGAGCAGTACTTC. The full variable domain, rest sourced from reference TRBV7-6 and TRBJ2-7, is GAGVSQSPRYKVTKRGQDVALRCDPISGHVSLYWYRQALGQGPEFLTYFNYEAQQDKSGLPNDRFSAERPEGSISTLTIQRTEQRDSAMYRCASSLAKGRGPYEQYFGPGTRLTVT.

The chain carries TRBV30 and TRBJ1-5; D might be TRBD1 (5 bases). Germline loops: CDR1 GTSNPN, CDR2 SVGIG (reference sequence). The CDR3 sequence is 13 residues long. Deletions cut 4 bases from V and 7 bases from J, with 14 bases between. CDR3 nucleotide sequence: TGTGCCTGGAACGCAGGGTCCAGGCAGCCCCAGCATTTT. The encoded protein is CAWNAGSRQPQHF.

V is TRBV2 and J is TRBJ2-7; TRBD2 agrees at 9 bases. J was trimmed by 3 bases and V by 4 bases; bases with no gene match: 4. CDR1 SNHLY and CDR2 FYNNEI come from the germline V gene. The CDR3 has 14 residues. This CDR3 is CASSASGVVYEQYF. The CDR3 DNA sequence: TGTGCCAGCAGTGCTAGCGGGGTGGTCTACGAGCAGTACTTC.